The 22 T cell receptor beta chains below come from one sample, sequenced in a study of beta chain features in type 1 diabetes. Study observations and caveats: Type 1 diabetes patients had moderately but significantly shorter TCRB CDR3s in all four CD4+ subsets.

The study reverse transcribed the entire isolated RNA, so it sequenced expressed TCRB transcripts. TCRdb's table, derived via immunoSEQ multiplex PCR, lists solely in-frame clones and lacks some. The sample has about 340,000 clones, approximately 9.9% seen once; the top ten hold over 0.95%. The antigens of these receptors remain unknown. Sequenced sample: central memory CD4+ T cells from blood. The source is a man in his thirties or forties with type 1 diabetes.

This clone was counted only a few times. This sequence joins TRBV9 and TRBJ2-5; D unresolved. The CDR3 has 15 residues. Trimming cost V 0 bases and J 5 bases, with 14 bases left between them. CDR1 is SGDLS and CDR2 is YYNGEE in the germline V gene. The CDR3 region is CASSVATKASETQYF. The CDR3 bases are TGTGCCAGCAGCGTAGCCACAAAGGCTAGTGAGACCCAGTACTTC.

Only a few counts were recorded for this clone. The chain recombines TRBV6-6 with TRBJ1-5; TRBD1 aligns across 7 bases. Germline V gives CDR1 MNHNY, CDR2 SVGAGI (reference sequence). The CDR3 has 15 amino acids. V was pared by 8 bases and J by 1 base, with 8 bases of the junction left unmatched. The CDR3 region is CASGLRQGSNQPQHF. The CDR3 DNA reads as TGTGCCAGCGGGCTCAGACAGGGCAGCAATCAGCCCCAGCATTTT.

CDR3 region: CAWSVRGGAPVAQFF. CDR3 bases: TGTGCCTGGAGTGTACGCGGGGGCGCCCCCGTCGCGCAGTTCTTC. J is TRBJ2-1 and V is TRBV30; maybe TRBD2 (7 bases). The CDR3 sequence is 15 residues long. V was cut by 0 bases and J by 12 bases, with 21 bases left in between. Per the germline V gene, CDR1 is GTSNPN and CDR2 is SVGIG (reference sequence).

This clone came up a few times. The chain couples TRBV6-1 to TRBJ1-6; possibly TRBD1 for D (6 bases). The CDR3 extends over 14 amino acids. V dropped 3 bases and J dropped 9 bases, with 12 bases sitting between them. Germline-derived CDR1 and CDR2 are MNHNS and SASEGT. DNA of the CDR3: TGTGCCAGCAGTGACGCGCAGGGGAGTTCACCCCTCCACTTT. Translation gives CASSDAQGSSPLHF.

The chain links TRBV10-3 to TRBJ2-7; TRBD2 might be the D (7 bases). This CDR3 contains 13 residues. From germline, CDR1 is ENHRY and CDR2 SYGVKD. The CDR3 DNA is TGTGCAACAACAGCGGCGGGGGCTGGAGAGCAGTACTTC. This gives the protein CATTAAGAGEQYF.

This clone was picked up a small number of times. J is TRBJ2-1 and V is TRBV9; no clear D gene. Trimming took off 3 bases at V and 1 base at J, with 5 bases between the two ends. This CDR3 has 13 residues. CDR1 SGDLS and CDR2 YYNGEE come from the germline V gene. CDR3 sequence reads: CASSELSYNEQFF. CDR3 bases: TGTGCCAGCAGCGAGTTGTCCTACAATGAGCAGTTCTTC. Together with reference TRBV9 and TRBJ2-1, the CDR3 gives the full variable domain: DSGVTQTPKHLITATGQRVTLRCSPRSGDLSVYWYQQSLDQGLQFLIQYYNGEERAKGNILERFSAQQFPDLHSELNLSSLELGDSALYFCASSELSYNEQFFGPGTRLTVL.

DNA for the CDR3: TGTGCCAGTGCGACTAGCGGGGGGACGAATGAGCAGTTCTTC. Translation: CASATSGGTNEQFF. The rearrangement uses TRBV27 and TRBJ2-1, with 13 bases aligning to TRBD2. The CDR3 has 14 residues. With 9 bases clipped from V and 7 bases from J, the junction kept 6 bases outside the gene matches. The germline CDR1 and CDR2 sequences are MNHEY and SMNVEV (reference sequence).

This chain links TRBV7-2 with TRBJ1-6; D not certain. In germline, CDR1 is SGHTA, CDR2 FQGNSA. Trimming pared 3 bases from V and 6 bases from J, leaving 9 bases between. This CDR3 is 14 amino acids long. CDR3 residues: CASSFVVLNSPLHF. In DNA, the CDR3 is TGTGCCAGCAGCTTTGTGGTGCTTAATTCACCCCTCCACTTT.

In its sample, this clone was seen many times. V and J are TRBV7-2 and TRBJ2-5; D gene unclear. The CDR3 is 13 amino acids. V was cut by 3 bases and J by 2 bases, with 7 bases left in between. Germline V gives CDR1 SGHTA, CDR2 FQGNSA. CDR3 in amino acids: CASSFSHQETQYF. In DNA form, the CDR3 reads TGTGCCAGCAGCTTTTCCCATCAAGAGACCCAGTACTTC.

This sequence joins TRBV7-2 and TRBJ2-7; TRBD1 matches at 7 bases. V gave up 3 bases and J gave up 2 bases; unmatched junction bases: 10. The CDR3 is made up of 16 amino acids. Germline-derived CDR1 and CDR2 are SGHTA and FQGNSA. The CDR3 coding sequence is TGTGCCAGCAGCTTGCTACAGGGGACCCCCACCTACGAGCAGTACTTC. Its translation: CASSLLQGTPTYEQYF. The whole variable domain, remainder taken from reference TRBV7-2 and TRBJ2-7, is GAGVSQSPSNKVTEKGKDVELRCDPISGHTALYWYRQSLGQGLEFLIYFQGNSAPDKSGLPSDRFSAERTGGSVSTLTIQRTQQEDSAVYLCASSLLQGTPTYEQYFGPGTRLTVT.

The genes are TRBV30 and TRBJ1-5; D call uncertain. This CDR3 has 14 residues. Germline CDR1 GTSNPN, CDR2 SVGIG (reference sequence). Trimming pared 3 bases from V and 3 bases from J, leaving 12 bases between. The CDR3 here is CAWSPGLFNQPQHF. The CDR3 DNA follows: TGTGCCTGGAGCCCCGGACTATTCAATCAGCCCCAGCATTTT.

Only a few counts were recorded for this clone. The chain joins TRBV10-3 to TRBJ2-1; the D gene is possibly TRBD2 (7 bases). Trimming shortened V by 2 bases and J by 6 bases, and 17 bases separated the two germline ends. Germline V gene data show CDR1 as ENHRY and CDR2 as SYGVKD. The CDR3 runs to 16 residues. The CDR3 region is CAISEGGAYVGNEQFF. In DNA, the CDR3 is TGTGCCATCAGTGAGGGGGGGGCCTACGTCGGCAATGAGCAGTTCTTC.

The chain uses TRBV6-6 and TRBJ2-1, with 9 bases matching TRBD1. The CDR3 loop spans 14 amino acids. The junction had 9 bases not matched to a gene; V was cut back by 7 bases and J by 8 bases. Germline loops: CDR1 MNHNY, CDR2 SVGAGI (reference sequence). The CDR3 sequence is CASTLTGGSDEQFF. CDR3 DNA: TGTGCCAGCACCTTGACAGGGGGAAGCGATGAGCAGTTCTTC.

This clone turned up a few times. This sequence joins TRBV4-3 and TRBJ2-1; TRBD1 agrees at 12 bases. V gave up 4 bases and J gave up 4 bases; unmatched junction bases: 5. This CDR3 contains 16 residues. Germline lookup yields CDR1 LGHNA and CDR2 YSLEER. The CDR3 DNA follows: TGCGCCAGCAGCCTGGGGACAGGGGGCTTGTACAATGAGCAGTTCTTC. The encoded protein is CASSLGTGGLYNEQFF.

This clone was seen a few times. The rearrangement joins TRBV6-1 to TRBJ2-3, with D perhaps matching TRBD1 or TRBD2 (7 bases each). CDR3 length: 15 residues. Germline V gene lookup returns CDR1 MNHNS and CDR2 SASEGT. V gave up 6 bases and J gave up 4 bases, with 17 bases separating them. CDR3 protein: CASRNRDSGADTQYF. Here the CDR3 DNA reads TGTGCCAGCAGGAACCGGGACAGCGGGGCAGATACGCAGTATTTT.

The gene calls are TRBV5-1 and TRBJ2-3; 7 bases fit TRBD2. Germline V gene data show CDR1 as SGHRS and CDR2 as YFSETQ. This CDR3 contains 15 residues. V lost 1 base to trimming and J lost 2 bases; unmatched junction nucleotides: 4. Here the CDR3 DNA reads TGCGCCAGCAGCTTGAGCGGGGCCACCACAGATACGCAGTATTTT. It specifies CASSLSGATTDTQYF.

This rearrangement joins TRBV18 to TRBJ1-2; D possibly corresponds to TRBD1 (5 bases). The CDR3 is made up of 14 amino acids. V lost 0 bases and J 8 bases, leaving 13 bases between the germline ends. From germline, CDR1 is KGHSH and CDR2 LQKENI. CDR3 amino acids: CASSPPNRQKGYTF. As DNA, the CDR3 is TGTGCCAGCTCACCACCGAACAGGCAGAAGGGCTACACCTTC.

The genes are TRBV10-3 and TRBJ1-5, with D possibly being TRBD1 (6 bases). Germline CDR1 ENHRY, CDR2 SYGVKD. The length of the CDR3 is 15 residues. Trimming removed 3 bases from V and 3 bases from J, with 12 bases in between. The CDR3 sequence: CAISDHRDINQPQHF. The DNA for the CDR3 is TGTGCCATCAGTGACCACAGGGATATCAATCAGCCCCAGCATTTT.

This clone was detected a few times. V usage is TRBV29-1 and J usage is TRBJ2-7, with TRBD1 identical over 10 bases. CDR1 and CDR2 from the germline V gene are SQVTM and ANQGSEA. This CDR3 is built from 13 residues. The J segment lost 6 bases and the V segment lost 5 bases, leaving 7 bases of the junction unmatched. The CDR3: CSVSRQGASEQYF. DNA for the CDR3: TGCAGCGTTTCCCGACAGGGGGCCAGCGAGCAGTACTTC.

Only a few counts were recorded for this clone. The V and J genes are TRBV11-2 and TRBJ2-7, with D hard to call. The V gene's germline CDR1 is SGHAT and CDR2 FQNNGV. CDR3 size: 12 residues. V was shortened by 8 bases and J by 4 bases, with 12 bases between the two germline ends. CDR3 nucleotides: TGTGCCAGCGGGATTCTGGGGTACGAGCAGTACTTC. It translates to CASGILGYEQYF.

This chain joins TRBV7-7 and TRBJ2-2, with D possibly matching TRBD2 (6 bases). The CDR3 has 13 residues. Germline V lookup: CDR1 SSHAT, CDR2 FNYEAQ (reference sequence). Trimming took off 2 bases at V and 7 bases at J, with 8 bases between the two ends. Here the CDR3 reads CASSLSGGGELFF. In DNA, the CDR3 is TGTGCCAGCAGCTTATCCGGGGGCGGGGAGCTGTTTTTT.

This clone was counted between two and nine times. This CDR3 reads CASSWTSGQETQYF. The CDR3 region has the DNA TGTGCCAGCAGCTGGACTAGCGGACAAGAGACCCAGTACTTC. The chain combines TRBV5-6 with TRBJ2-5, with 10 positions matching TRBD2. The V segment lost 3 bases and the J segment 2 bases; nucleotides outside the gene matches: 1. The CDR3 sequence is 14 residues long. Germline V gives CDR1 SGHDT, CDR2 YYEEEE.